Included here is one T cell receptor beta chain sequence, with context. Which antigen it targets is not known. Base-call qualities are not available, and no considerably larger clone is one nucleotide away. From frozen aliquots of unsorted single-cell suspensions, genomic DNA was isolated using the QIAamp DNA kit. The tumour samples consisted of non-small cell lung cancer tissue that had been surgically resected. Tissues were received within 2 hours of resection and were immediately processed into single-cell suspensions. Tissue was mechanically dissociated and enzymatically digested with DNase I, collagenase I and hyaluronidase for roughly 28 minutes at 37 °C, then filtered and RBC-lysed. Looking up the germline V gene (reference sequence) yields CDR1 GTSNPN and CDR2 SVGIG. Including cysteine and phenylalanine, the CDR3 has 16 amino acids. Of all the DNA, just the CDR3 is kept, 48 bases in frame from base 1. Trimmed from V: 8 bases; trimmed from J: 1 base; junction bases lacking a gene match: 7.

This specimen belongs to a study of immune cell composition in non-small cell lung cancer (dated by TCRdb to 2016 to 2017). Describing the broader study: To assign histologic subtype, which was mostly lung adenocarcinoma or squamous cell carcinoma, H&E was combined with p63, CK5, Napsin A and TTF-1 immunohistochemistry. Supplementary cohort #1, some 10 lung adenocarcinoma cases, had paired tumour/lung TCR-beta sequencing and TIL populations generated to assess tumour reactivity. TCR-beta sequencing from Adaptive Biotechnologies was done on some 35 paired sets of NSCLC tumour and non-adjacent lung specimens and on about two dozen tumour-only specimens. The subtype comparisons left out a few tumour specimens with TCR-beta data because those specimens were rare histological subtypes.

What the authors observed across the whole study: No significant correlation was found between smoking pack-years and tumour TCR-beta clonality. Only about 9 cases were included in the reactivity cohort, and sequence sharing between tumour-reactive clones and the dominant in vivo tumour-associated clones was not shown. Significantly higher Top 10 clone scores and productive clonality were observed in lung squamous cell carcinoma than in lung adenocarcinoma tumours. Tumour-associated clones >0.5% occurred in nearly half of NSCLC cases: under 40% of adenocarcinomas versus 65% to 85% of squamous carcinomas. In more than 8 adenocarcinoma cases, a strong correlation was found between maximal tumour-associated clone frequency and TIL tumour reactivity, whereas no such correlation was found between overall clonality and TIL tumour reactivity.

TCR-beta CDR3 regions were amplified from genomic DNA by a two-step multiplex PCR, with the second step adding Illumina-compatible adaptors. TCR-beta immunosequencing was performed on an Illumina platform as a commercial immunoSEQ service. Per the source publication's procedure: Repertoires were summarised as Top 10 Clones, the percentage of T-cell templates from the ten most frequent sequences, and productive clonality. Productive clonality had a range of 0 to 1, where 1 means a monoclonal population. Tumour-associated clones were defined as sequences comprising at least 0.1% of tumour T-cell templates but absent from matched non-adjacent lung, identified via log10 scatter plots. Student's t-tests were used for two-group comparisons, ANOVA for comparisons across stages, and linear regression for relationships, with analyses done in GraphPad Prism7 and R. TCRdb re-hosts the immuneACCESS table, in-frame sequences only. Its copies lack some clones; in the studies checked, an unresolved V gene accounts for under half of them, and the cause for the rest is not known. D and trimming were read from the DNA, whereas the V and J calls and clone size are those reported in that table. Present in this sample are about 1,100 clones, around 80% of which were seen just once. About 5% of the sample is taken by the ten largest.

The receptor comes from a human donor with non-small cell lung cancer. The sequence is built from TRBV30 and TRBJ2-2; 13 nucleotides in the junction match TRBD2. The source material was lung tumor tissue. Read as DNA, the sequence is TGTGCCACTTCCAGGACTAGCGGGAGGAACACCGGGGAGCTGTTTTTT. Its translation is CATSRTSGRNTGELFF. The full variable domain, with segments outside the CDR3 supplied by the reference TRBV30 and TRBJ2-2 proteins, appears as SQTIHQWPATLVQPVGSPLSLECTVEGTSNPNLYWYRQAAGRGLQLLFYSVGIGQISSEVPQNLSASRPQDRQFILSSKKLLLSDSGFYLCATSRTSGRNTGELFFGEGSRLTVL.